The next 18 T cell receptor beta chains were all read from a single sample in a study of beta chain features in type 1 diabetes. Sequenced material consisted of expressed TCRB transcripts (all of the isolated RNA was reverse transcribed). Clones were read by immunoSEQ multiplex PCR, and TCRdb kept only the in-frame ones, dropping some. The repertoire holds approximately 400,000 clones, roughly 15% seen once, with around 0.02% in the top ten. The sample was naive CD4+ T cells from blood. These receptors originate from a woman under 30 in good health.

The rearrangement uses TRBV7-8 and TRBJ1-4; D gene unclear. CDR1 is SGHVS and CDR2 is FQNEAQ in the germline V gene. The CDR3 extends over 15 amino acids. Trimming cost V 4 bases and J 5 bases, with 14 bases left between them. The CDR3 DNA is TGTGCCAGCAGCTCAGCGGGCCCCTGGAATGAAAAACTGTTTTTT. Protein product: CASSSAGPWNEKLFF.

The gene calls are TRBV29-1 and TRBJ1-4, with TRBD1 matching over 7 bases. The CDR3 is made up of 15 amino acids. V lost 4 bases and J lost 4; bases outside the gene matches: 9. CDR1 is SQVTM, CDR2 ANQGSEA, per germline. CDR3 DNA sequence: TGCAGCGTTGCAACCCCGGGACAGTATAATGAAAAACTGTTTTTT. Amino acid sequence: CSVATPGQYNEKLFF.

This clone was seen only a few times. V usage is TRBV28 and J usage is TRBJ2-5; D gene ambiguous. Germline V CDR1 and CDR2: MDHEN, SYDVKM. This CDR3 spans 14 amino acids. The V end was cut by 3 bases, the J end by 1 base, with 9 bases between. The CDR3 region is CASSFAGFQETQYF. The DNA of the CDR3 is TGTGCCAGCAGTTTCGCAGGCTTCCAAGAGACCCAGTACTTC.

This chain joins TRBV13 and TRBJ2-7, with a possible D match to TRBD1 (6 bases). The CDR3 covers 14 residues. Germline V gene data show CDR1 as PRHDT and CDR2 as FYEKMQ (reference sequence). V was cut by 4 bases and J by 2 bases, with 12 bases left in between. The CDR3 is CASSSNRDTYEQYF. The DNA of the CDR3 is TGTGCCAGCAGCTCTAACCGGGACACCTACGAGCAGTACTTC.

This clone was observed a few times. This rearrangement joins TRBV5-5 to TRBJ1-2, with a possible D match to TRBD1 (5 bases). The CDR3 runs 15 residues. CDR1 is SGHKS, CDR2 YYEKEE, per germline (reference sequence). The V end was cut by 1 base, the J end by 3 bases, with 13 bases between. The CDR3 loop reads CASSLSQESYYGYTF. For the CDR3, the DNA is TGTGCCAGCAGCTTGTCACAGGAATCCTACTATGGCTACACCTTC. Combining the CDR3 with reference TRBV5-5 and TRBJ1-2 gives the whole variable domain DAGVTQSPTHLIKTRGQQVTLRCSPISGHKSVSWYQQVLGQGPQFIFQYYEKEERGRGNFPDRFSARQFPNYSSELNVNALLLGDSALYLCASSLSQESYYGYTFGSGTRLTVV.

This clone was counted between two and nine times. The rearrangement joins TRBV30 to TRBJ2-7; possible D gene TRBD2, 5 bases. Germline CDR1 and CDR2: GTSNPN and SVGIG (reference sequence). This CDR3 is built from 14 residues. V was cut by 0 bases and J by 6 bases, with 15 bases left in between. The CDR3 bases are TGTGCCTGGAGTGTAGGGTGGACTCCCCTCGAGCAGTACTTC. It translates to CAWSVGWTPLEQYF.

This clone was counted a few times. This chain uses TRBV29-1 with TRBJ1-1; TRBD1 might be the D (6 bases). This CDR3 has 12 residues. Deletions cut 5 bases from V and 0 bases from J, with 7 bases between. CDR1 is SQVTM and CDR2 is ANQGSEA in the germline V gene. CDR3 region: CSVTGLNTEAFF. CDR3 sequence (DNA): TGCAGCGTTACAGGGCTGAACACTGAAGCTTTCTTT.

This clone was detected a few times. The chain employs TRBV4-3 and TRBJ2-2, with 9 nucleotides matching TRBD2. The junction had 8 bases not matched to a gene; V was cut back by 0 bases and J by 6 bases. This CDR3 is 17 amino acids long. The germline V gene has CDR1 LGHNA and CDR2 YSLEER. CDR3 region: CASSQDWLAGFPGELFF. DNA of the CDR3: TGCGCCAGCAGCCAAGATTGGCTAGCGGGATTCCCCGGGGAGCTGTTTTTT.

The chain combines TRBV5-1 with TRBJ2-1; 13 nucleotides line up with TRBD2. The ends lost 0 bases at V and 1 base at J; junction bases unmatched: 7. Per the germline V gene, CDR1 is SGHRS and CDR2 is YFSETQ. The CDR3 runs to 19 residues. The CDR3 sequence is CASSLVLAGGPSSYNEQFF. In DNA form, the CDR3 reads TGCGCCAGCAGCTTGGTACTAGCGGGAGGGCCGAGTTCCTACAATGAGCAGTTCTTC.

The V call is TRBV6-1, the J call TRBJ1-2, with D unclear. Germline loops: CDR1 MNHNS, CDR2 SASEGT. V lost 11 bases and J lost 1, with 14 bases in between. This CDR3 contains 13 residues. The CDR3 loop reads CAGNSILNYGYTF. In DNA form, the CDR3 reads TGTGCCGGCAACAGCATCCTTAACTATGGCTACACCTTC.

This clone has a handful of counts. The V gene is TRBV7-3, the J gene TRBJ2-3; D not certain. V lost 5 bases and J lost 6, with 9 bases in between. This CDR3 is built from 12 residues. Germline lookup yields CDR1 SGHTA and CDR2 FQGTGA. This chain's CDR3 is CASSRTGDTQYF. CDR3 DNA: TGTGCCAGCAGCCGAACCGGGGATACGCAGTATTTT. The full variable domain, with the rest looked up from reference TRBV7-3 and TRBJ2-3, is GAGVSQTPSNKVTEKGKYVELRCDPISGHTALYWYRQSLGQGPEFLIYFQGTGAADDSGLPNDRFFAVRPEGSVSTLKIQRTERGDSAVYLCASSRTGDTQYFGPGTRLTVL.

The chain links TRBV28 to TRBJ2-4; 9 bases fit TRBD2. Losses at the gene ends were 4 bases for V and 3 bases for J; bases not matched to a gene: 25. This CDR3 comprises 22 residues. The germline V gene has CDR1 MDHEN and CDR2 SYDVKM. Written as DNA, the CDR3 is TGTGCCAGCAGTTATGGACTGTTTAGCATTAACCTAGCGGGATTAGACAAAAACATTCAGTACTTC. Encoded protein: CASSYGLFSINLAGLDKNIQYF.

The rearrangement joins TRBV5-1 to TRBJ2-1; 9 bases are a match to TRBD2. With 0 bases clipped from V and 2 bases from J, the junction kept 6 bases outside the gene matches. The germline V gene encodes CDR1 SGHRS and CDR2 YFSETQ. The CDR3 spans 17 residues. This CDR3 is CASSLGTLAGPYNEQFF. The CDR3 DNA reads TGCGCCAGCAGCTTGGGTACCCTAGCGGGACCCTACAATGAGCAGTTCTTC.

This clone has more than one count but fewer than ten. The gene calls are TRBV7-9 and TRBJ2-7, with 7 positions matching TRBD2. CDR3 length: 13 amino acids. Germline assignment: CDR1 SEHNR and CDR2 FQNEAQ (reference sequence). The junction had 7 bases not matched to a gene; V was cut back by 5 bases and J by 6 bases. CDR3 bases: TGTGCCAGCAGCCGCGGGACTAACGGCGAGCAGTACTTC. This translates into CASSRGTNGEQYF.

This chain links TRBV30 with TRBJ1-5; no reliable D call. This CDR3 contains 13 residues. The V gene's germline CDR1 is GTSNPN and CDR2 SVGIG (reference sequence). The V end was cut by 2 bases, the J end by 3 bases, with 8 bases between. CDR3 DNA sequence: TGTGCCTGGAGTAGCCTTGACAATCAGCCCCAGCATTTT. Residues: CAWSSLDNQPQHF. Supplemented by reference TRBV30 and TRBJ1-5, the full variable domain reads SQTIHQWPATLVQPVGSPLSLECTVEGTSNPNLYWYRQAAGRGLQLLFYSVGIGQISSEVPQNLSASRPQDRQFILSSKKLLLSDSGFYLCAWSSLDNQPQHFGDGTRLSIL.

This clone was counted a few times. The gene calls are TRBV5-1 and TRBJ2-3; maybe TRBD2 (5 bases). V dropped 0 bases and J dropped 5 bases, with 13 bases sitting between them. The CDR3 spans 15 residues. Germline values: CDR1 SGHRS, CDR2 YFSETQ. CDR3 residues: CASSLVTGLGDTQYF. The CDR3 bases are TGCGCCAGCAGCTTGGTGACGGGGTTGGGAGATACGCAGTATTTT.

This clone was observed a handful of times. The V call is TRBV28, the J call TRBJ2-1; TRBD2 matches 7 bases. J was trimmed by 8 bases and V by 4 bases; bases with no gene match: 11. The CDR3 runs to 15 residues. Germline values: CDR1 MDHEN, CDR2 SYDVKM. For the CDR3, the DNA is TGTGCCAGCAGTTCCGCGGGAGTAAGTATAGATGAGCAGTTCTTC. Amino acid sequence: CASSSAGVSIDEQFF.

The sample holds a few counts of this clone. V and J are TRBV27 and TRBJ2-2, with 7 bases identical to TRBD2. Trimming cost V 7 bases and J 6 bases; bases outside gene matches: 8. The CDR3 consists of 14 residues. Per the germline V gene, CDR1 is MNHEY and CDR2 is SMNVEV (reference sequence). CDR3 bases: TGTGCCAGCACCCGCGGGAGAGGTGCCGGGGAGCTGTTTTTT. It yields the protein CASTRGRGAGELFF.